This T cell receptor beta chain emerged from a study of blood T cells in healthy people across ages. Overall study findings and caveats: Per million T cells, the diversity of TCR beta decreased roughly linearly as age advanced.

CDR1 SGHDT and CDR2 YYEEEE come from the germline V gene. The CDR3 is 15 amino acids. After removal of 1 base from V and 4 bases from J, the junction contained 4 bases not matched to a gene. For the second PCR, which ran for about 6 to 11 cycles, a sample-barcoded 5' primer and a J-beta primer mix were used. A template-switch adaptor that had 12 random nucleotides put a tag on each cDNA molecule. TCRdb redid the calling of the 5' RACE reads with MiXCR, one entry per CDR3 protein. The table shows 700,000 to 900,000 distinct CDR3 sequences, with about 55% occurring only once. Extracted total RNA amounted to at least 5.5 micrograms for each sample. Concerning this clonotype itself: The antigen remains undetermined.

V and J are TRBV5-6 and TRBJ2-7; 11 bases align to TRBD2. The sequence came from an older man in good health. The material sequenced was blood. The CDR3 DNA reads TGTGCCAGCAGCTTGACGGGACTAGCGGCTTACGAGCAGTACTTC. Amino acid sequence: CASSLTGLAAYEQYF.